The text below deals with one T cell receptor (beta chain). Profiling relied on immunoSEQ multiplex PCR, and the TCRdb table lists in-frame clones only, not all of them. This sample carries about 57,000 clones, roughly 87% of them seen once, and the ten largest clones take 22%. These data are taken from a study of blood T cell repertoires in COVID-19. Looking at the study overall: Collection of acute and convalescent COVID-19 samples took place in the United States, Italy and Spain. Nucleic acid was either cDNA or gDNA, and it came from T cells, B-cell-depleted T cells, or PBMCs.

Enrollment of patients from Seattle took place during active infection, with longitudinal follow-up. V lost 4 bases and J lost 5, with 18 bases in between. Germline lookup yields CDR1 SGHTS and CDR2 YDEGEE. CDR3 length: 15 residues. The receptor was isolated from an elderly woman with COVID-19, enrolled during active disease. V gene TRBV5-8 combines with J gene TRBJ1-1; maybe TRBD1 (6 bases). The specimen was peripheral blood. Here the CDR3 DNA reads TGTGCCAGCAGCCGCATCACAGGGTTTAGTACTGAAGCTTTCTTT. Translation: CASSRITGFSTEAFF.